The rows below give T cell receptor beta chains drawn from one sample of a study of shared T cell receptors in the human thymus. Here immunoSEQ multiplex PCR was the method, and the copy in TCRdb shows in-frame clones only, minus some. The data hold approximately 660,000 clones, with 85% to 90% observed a single time. The same specimen was also included in a second study, on human thymus T cells.

Sequenced input: thymocytes. Receptors originate from a boy younger than two with a congenital heart defect. The CDR3 runs from the conserved cysteine through the conserved F or W. The D gene is left open where the match is weak. Some rows have no size entry. The others give once, few or many, or a class for an expanded clone.

J: TRBJ2-7; D: TRBD2; size: -; V: TRBV5-1; CDR3: CASSFVAGSYEQYF; DNA: TGCGCCAGCAGCTTTGTAGCGGGCTCCTACGAGCAGTACTTC
J: TRBJ1-2; D: TRBD1; size: once; V: TRBV27; CDR3: CASSTTRDRDGYTF; DNA: TGTGCCAGCAGTACCACCCGGGACAGGGATGGCTACACCTTC
J: TRBJ2-1; D: -; size: -; V: TRBV4-2; CDR3: CASSATRANEQFF; DNA: TGTGCCAGCAGCGCCACCAGGGCCAATGAGCAGTTCTTC
J: TRBJ1-1; D: -; size: once; V: TRBV7-9; CDR3: CASSFISENTEAFF; DNA: TGTGCCAGCAGCTTTATTTCAGAAAACACTGAAGCTTTCTTT
J: TRBJ2-3; D: TRBD2; size: -; V: TRBV4-2; CDR3: CASSPLAGGQDTQYF; DNA: TGTGCCAGCAGCCCTCTAGCGGGAGGGCAAGATACGCAGTATTTT
J: TRBJ2-7; D: -; size: -; V: TRBV11-2; CDR3: CASSERENRDPNEQYF; DNA: TGTGCCAGCAGCGAGAGGGAAAACAGGGACCCCAACGAGCAGTACTTC
J: TRBJ2-2; D: -; size: -; V: TRBV5-1; CDR3: CASSLRTNTGELFF; DNA: TGCGCCAGCAGCTTAAGAACAAACACCGGGGAGCTGTTTTTT
J: TRBJ2-1; D: TRBD1; size: -; V: TRBV4-1; CDR3: CASSHPPPDRDNEQFF; DNA: TGCGCCAGCAGCCACCCACCTCCCGACAGGGACAATGAGCAGTTCTTC
J: TRBJ1-4; D: -; size: -; V: TRBV28; CDR3: CASCEAKKPSNEKLFF; DNA: TGTGCCAGCTGCGAGGCCAAGAAGCCTTCTAATGAAAAACTGTTTTTT
J: TRBJ2-2; D: TRBD2; size: -; V: TRBV7-9; CDR3: CASSLGGTSSAGELFF; DNA: TGTGCCAGCAGCTTAGGAGGGACTAGCTCGGCCGGGGAGCTGTTTTTT
J: TRBJ2-2; D: TRBD2; size: -; V: TRBV5-4; CDR3: CASSGGLAGYNTGELFF; DNA: TGTGCCAGCAGTGGGGGACTAGCGGGATATAACACCGGGGAGCTGTTTTTT
J: TRBJ1-4; D: -; size: -; V: TRBV30; CDR3: CAWSVPHVSATNEKLFF; DNA: TGTGCCTGGAGTGTCCCACACGTGAGCGCAACTAATGAAAAACTGTTTTTT
J: TRBJ1-1; D: TRBD1; size: -; V: TRBV30; CDR3: CAWSEDRGRTEAFF; DNA: TGTGCCTGGAGTGAAGACAGGGGGCGGACTGAAGCTTTCTTT
J: TRBJ1-5; D: TRBD1; size: once; V: TRBV7-8; CDR3: CASSTTGDSNQPQHF; DNA: TGTGCCAGCAGCACCACAGGGGATAGCAATCAGCCCCAGCATTTT
J: TRBJ2-7; D: TRBD1; size: -; V: TRBV4-3; CDR3: CASSQLTGTGPYYEQYF; DNA: TGCGCCAGCAGCCAACTGACCGGGACAGGGCCTTACTACGAGCAGTACTTC
J: TRBJ2-1; D: TRBD2; size: -; V: TRBV4-3; CDR3: CASSQDVSGTSGSNEQFF; DNA: TGCGCCAGCAGCCAAGACGTTAGCGGGACTAGCGGGAGCAATGAGCAGTTCTTC
J: TRBJ2-7; D: -; size: -; V: TRBV4-3; CDR3: CASSQEEKRPYEQYF; DNA: TGCGCCAGCAGCCAAGAGGAGAAGCGTCCCTACGAGCAGTACTTC
J: TRBJ2-2; D: TRBD1; size: few; V: TRBV14; CDR3: CASSRTGGLATNTGELFF; DNA: TGTGCCAGCAGCCGGACAGGGGGGCTAGCTACGAACACCGGGGAGCTGTTTTTT
J: TRBJ1-1; D: -; size: -; V: TRBV21-1; CDR3: CASSKGKQNTEAFF; DNA: TGTGCCAGCAGCAAAGGCAAGCAGAACACTGAAGCTTTCTTT
J: TRBJ2-5; D: TRBD1; size: -; V: TRBV2; CDR3: CASSRQGRETQYF; DNA: TGTGCCAGCAGTCGACAGGGAAGGGAGACCCAGTACTTC
J: TRBJ1-2; D: -; size: -; V: TRBV28; CDR3: CASKKPVDSLYGYTF; DNA: TGTGCCAGCAAAAAACCAGTCGACAGCCTCTATGGCTACACCTTC
J: TRBJ1-5; D: -; size: -; V: TRBV2; CDR3: CASSEMQGSNQPQHF; DNA: TGTGCCAGCAGTGAGATGCAGGGTAGCAATCAGCCCCAGCATTTT
J: TRBJ1-2; D: -; size: -; V: TRBV6-5; CDR3: CASKQGLFYGYTF; DNA: TGTGCCAGCAAGCAGGGCCTATTCTATGGCTACACCTTC
J: TRBJ1-1; D: -; size: once; V: TRBV7-8; CDR3: CASSLVPTRSGGTVGTEAFF; DNA: TGTGCCAGCAGCTTAGTCCCCACGCGTTCTGGGGGGACGGTGGGCACTGAAGCTTTCTTT
J: TRBJ2-7; D: TRBD1; size: -; V: TRBV7-2; CDR3: CASSLVGQGKDAYEQYF; DNA: TGTGCCAGCAGCTTAGTGGGACAGGGGAAAGACGCCTACGAGCAGTACTTC
J: TRBJ2-7; D: TRBD2; size: -; V: TRBV7-2; CDR3: CASSLALGLAGVSYEQYF; DNA: TGTGCCAGCAGCTTAGCCCTGGGACTAGCGGGAGTCTCCTACGAGCAGTACTTC
J: TRBJ2-1; D: TRBD2; size: -; V: TRBV5-1; CDR3: CASSLGLAGGKQFF; DNA: TGCGCCAGCAGCTTGGGTCTAGCGGGGGGGAAGCAGTTCTTC
J: TRBJ2-7; D: TRBD2; size: -; V: TRBV6-1; CDR3: CASSERWTSGRKYEQYF; DNA: TGTGCCAGCAGTGAAAGGTGGACTAGCGGGAGGAAGTACGAGCAGTACTTC
J: TRBJ2-2; D: -; size: -; V: TRBV7-6; CDR3: CASSLATSPWRGNTGELFF; DNA: TGTGCCAGCAGCTTAGCGACCTCCCCCTGGCGGGGTAACACCGGGGAGCTGTTTTTT
J: TRBJ2-1; D: TRBD2; size: once; V: TRBV11-3; CDR3: CASSLDRIAGIGQFF; DNA: TGTGCCAGCAGCTTAGATAGGATAGCGGGAATCGGGCAGTTCTTC
J: TRBJ2-1; D: -; size: -; V: TRBV4-2; CDR3: CASSPPGWNEQFF; DNA: TGTGCCAGCAGCCCACCGGGTTGGAATGAGCAGTTCTTC
J: TRBJ1-1; D: TRBD1; size: -; V: TRBV6-4; CDR3: CASRAVPGQGQAFF; DNA: TGTGCCAGCAGGGCCGTCCCGGGACAGGGGCAAGCTTTCTTT
J: TRBJ2-3; D: -; size: -; V: TRBV9; CDR3: CASSVGGGRSTDTQYF; DNA: TGTGCCAGCAGCGTAGGCGGGGGCCGGAGCACAGATACGCAGTATTTT
J: TRBJ2-7; D: TRBD2; size: -; V: TRBV19; CDR3: CASSMSSGTYEQYF; DNA: TGTGCCAGTAGTATGTCTAGCGGGACCTACGAGCAGTACTTC
J: TRBJ2-5; D: TRBD2; size: once; V: TRBV6-1; CDR3: CASTAGEAGVETQYF; DNA: TGTGCCAGCACCGCCGGGGAAGCGGGAGTAGAGACCCAGTACTTC
J: TRBJ2-5; D: -; size: -; V: TRBV4-3; CDR3: CASSQVGGEPQYQETQYF; DNA: TGCGCCAGCAGCCAAGTAGGGGGGGAACCCCAGTACCAAGAGACCCAGTACTTC
J: TRBJ2-2; D: -; size: -; V: TRBV25-1; CDR3: CASSEERELFF; DNA: TGTGCCAGCAGTGAAGAGAGAGAGCTGTTTTTT
J: TRBJ2-5; D: TRBD1; size: -; V: TRBV6-5; CDR3: CASSSRDRGQWTQYF; DNA: TGTGCCAGCAGTTCCCGGGACAGGGGGCAGTGGACCCAGTACTTC
J: TRBJ2-7; D: TRBD1; size: -; V: TRBV28; CDR3: CASSTQQGSTYEQYF; DNA: TGTGCCAGCAGTACCCAACAGGGGTCAACCTACGAGCAGTACTTC
J: TRBJ2-5; D: -; size: -; V: TRBV5-6; CDR3: CASSLGGGSTQYF; DNA: TGCGCCAGCAGCTTGGGGGGCGGTTCGACCCAGTACTTC
J: TRBJ1-2; D: -; size: -; V: TRBV25-1; CDR3: CASSTRQRNYGYTF; DNA: TGTGCCAGCAGTACCAGACAGAGAAACTATGGCTACACCTTC
J: TRBJ2-3; D: TRBD2; size: -; V: TRBV4-3; CDR3: CASSQPGTSGSTDTQYF; DNA: TGCGCCAGCAGCCAACCCGGGACTAGCGGGAGCACAGATACGCAGTATTTT
J: TRBJ1-1; D: -; size: once; V: TRBV25-1; CDR3: CASSGKGRTEAFF; DNA: TGTGCCAGCAGTGGAAAGGGGAGGACTGAAGCTTTCTTT
J: TRBJ2-2; D: TRBD2; size: -; V: TRBV25-1; CDR3: CASTLGLAETTGELFF; DNA: TGTGCCAGCACTCTGGGACTAGCGGAGACCACCGGGGAGCTGTTTTTT
J: TRBJ1-1; D: -; size: -; V: TRBV27; CDR3: CASSFSQVVPTEAFF; DNA: TGTGCCAGCAGTTTCTCGCAGGTGGTTCCCACTGAAGCTTTCTTT
J: TRBJ2-7; D: TRBD2; size: -; V: TRBV18; CDR3: CASSRTSGPNEQYF; DNA: TGTGCCAGCTCCCGGACTAGCGGGCCCAACGAGCAGTACTTC
J: TRBJ2-5; D: -; size: -; V: TRBV13; CDR3: CATRSYQETQYF; DNA: TGTGCCACCCGGTCATACCAAGAGACCCAGTACTTC
J: TRBJ2-6; D: -; size: -; V: TRBV6-1; CDR3: CASSEVPFRGDSGANVLTF; DNA: TGTGCCAGCAGTGAAGTCCCCTTCAGGGGAGACTCTGGGGCCAACGTCCTGACTTTC
J: TRBJ2-1; D: -; size: -; V: TRBV15; CDR3: CATRIQGLHNEQFF; DNA: TGTGCCACCAGAATCCAGGGGCTACACAATGAGCAGTTCTTC
J: TRBJ1-5; D: -; size: -; V: TRBV6-5; CDR3: CASSYDSTSGPQHF; DNA: TGTGCCAGCAGTTATGACAGTACCTCCGGGCCCCAGCATTTT
J: TRBJ2-7; D: TRBD2; size: -; V: TRBV19; CDR3: CASSTPRTSGRAYEQYF; DNA: TGTGCCAGTAGTACGCCTCGGACTAGCGGGAGGGCTTACGAGCAGTACTTC